The source of this T cell receptor (beta chain) is a study of blood T cell repertoires in COVID-19. The CDR3 is 13 amino acids. Looked up from germline, CDR1 is SGHTA and CDR2 is FQGNSA. The V gene lost 1 base and the J gene lost 7 bases, with 8 bases spanning the gap. Measured with immunoSEQ multiplex PCR; TCRdb has only the in-frame clones, and not every one. The sample yields about 37,000 clones, approximately 86% seen once. Sequences were obtained from peripheral blood. V gene TRBV7-2 combines with J gene TRBJ1-5; D call uncertain. The receptor's source is a man in his 70s with acute or convalescent COVID-19. The CDR3 nucleotides are TGTGCCAGCAGCTTAGAAAAGCACCAGCCCCAGCATTTT. This gives the protein CASSLEKHQPQHF.